This entry lists 2 T cell receptor beta chains sequenced from one sample in a study of blood T cell repertoires in COVID-19. The repertoire was sequenced with immunoSEQ multiplex PCR; TCRdb's copy has only in-frame clones and lacks some. The profile shows 150,000 to 200,000 clones, approximately 95% of them singletons. Sequencing input: peripheral blood. These receptors were collected from a woman aged 60-70 years with COVID-19, enrolled during active disease.

The chain recombines TRBV4-1 with TRBJ1-2; D is unclear. With 4 bases removed from V and 4 bases from J, the gap between germline ends came to 28 bases. CDR1 MGHRA and CDR2 YSYEKL come from the germline V gene. The CDR3 length is 19 residues. CDR3 region: CASSPTSNGGPSAGYGYTF. For the CDR3, the DNA is TGCGCCAGCAGCCCAACTTCGAACGGAGGTCCCTCGGCCGGCTATGGCTACACCTTC.

The chain combines TRBV18 with TRBJ1-2, with no clear D. This CDR3 has 17 residues. Germline CDR1 is KGHSH and CDR2 is LQKENI. V was trimmed by 3 bases and J by 4 bases, leaving 21 bases between them. The CDR3 protein is CASSPALGGLAFYGYTF. The CDR3 DNA reads as TGTGCCAGCTCACCGGCCTTAGGAGGGCTAGCTTTCTATGGCTACACCTTC.